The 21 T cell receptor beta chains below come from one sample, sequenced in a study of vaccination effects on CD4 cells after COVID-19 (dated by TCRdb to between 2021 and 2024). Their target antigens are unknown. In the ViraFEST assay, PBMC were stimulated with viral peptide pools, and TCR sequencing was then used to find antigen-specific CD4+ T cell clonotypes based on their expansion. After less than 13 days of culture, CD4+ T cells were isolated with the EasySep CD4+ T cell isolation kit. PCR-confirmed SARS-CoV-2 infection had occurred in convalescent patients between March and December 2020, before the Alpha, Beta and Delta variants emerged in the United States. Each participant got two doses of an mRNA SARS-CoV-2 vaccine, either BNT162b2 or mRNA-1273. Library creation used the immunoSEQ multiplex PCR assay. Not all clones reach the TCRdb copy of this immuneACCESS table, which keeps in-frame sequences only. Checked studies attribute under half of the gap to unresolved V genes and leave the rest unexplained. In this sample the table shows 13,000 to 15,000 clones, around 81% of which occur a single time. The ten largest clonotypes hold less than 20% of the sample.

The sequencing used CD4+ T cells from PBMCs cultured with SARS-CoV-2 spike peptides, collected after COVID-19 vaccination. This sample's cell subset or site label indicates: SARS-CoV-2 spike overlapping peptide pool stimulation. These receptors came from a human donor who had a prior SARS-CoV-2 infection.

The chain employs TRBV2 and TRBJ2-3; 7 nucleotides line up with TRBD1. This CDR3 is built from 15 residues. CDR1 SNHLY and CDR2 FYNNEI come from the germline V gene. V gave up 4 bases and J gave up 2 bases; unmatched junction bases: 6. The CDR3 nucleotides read TGTGCCAGCAGTGGATGGACAGGAAACACAGATACGCAGTATTTT. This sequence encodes CASSGWTGNTDTQYF.

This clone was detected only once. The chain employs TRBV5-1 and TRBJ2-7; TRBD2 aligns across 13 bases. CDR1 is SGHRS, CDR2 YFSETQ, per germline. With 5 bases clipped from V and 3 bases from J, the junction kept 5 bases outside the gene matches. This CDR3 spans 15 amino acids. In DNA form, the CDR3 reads TGCGCCAGCAGTAGACTAGCGGGAGGATTCTACGAGCAGTACTTC. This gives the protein CASSRLAGGFYEQYF.

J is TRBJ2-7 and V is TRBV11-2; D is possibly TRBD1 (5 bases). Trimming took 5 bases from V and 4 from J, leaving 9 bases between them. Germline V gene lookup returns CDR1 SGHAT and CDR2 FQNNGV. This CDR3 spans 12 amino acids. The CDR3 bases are TGTGCCAGCAGCGTCCAGGGTTACGAGCAGTACTTC. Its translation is CASSVQGYEQYF.

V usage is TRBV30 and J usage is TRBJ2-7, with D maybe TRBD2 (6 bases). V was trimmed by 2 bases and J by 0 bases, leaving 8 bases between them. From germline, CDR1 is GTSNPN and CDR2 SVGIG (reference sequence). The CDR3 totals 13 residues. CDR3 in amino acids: CAWSLGGSYEQYF. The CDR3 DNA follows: TGTGCCTGGAGTCTCGGGGGCTCCTACGAGCAGTACTTC. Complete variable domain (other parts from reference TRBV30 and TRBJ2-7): SQTIHQWPATLVQPVGSPLSLECTVEGTSNPNLYWYRQAAGRGLQLLFYSVGIGQISSEVPQNLSASRPQDRQFILSSKKLLLSDSGFYLCAWSLGGSYEQYFGPGTRLTVT.

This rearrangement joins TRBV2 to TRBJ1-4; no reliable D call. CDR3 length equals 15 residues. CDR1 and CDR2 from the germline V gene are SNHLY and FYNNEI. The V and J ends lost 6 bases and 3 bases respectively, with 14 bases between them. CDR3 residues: CASSGEDGSNEKLFF. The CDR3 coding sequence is TGTGCCAGCAGCGGAGAGGACGGATCTAATGAAAAACTGTTTTTT.

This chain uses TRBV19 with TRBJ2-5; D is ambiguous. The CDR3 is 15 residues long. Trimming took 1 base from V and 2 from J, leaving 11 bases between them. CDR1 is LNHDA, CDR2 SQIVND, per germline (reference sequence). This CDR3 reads CASSIGLDWQETQYF. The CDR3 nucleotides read TGTGCCAGTAGTATAGGCTTAGACTGGCAAGAGACCCAGTACTTC. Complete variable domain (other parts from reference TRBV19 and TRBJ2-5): DGGITQSPKYLFRKEGQNVTLSCEQNLNHDAMYWYRQDPGQGLRLIYYSQIVNDFQKGDIAEGYSVSREKKESFPLTVTSAQKNPTAFYLCASSIGLDWQETQYFGPGTRLLVL.

This CDR3 is CASSSQLAGRRYF. The CDR3 DNA follows: TGTGCCAGCAGCTCCCAACTAGCGGGGCGCAGGTACTTC. The chain is built from TRBV7-9 and TRBJ2-5, with 10 positions matching TRBD2. The CDR3 runs 13 residues. V was clipped by 4 bases and J by 13 bases; unmatched bases: 9. Germline CDR1 and CDR2: SEHNR and FQNEAQ (reference sequence).

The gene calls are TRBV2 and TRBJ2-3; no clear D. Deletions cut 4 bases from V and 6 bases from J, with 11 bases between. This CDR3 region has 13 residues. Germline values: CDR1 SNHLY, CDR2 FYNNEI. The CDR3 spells CASSVGVADTQYF. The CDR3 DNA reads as TGTGCCAGCAGTGTTGGGGTGGCCGATACGCAGTATTTT.

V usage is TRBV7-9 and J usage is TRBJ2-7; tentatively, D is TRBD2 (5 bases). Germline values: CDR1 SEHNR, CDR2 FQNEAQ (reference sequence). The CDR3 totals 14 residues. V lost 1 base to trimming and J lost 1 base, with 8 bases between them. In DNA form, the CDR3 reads TGTGCCAGCAGCTTAGTTGGGAGATCCTACGAGCAGTACTTC. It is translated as CASSLVGRSYEQYF.

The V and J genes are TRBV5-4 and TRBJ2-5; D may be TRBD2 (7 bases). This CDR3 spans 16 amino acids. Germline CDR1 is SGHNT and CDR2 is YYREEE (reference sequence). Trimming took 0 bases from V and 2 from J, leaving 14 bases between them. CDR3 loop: CASSLDAGATQETQYF. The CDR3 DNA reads TGTGCCAGCAGCTTGGACGCGGGGGCGACTCAAGAGACCCAGTACTTC.

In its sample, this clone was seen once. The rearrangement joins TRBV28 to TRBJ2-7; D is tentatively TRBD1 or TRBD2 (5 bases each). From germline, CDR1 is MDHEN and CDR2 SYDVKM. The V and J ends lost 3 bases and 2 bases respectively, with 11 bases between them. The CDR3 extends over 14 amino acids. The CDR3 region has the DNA TGTGCCAGCAGTTTCGCAGGGACGGCCTACGAGCAGTACTTC. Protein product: CASSFAGTAYEQYF.

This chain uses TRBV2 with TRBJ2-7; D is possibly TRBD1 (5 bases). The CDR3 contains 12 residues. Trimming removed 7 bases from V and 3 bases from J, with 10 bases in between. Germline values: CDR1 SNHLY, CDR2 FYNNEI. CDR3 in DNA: TGTGCCAGCAACCAGGGATTCTACGAGCAGTACTTC. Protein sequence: CASNQGFYEQYF.

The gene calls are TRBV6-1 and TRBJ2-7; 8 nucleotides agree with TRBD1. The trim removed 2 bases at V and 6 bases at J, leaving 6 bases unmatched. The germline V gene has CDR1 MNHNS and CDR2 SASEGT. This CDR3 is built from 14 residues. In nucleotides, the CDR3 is TGTGCCAGCAGTGAACTCGCCAGGGGGCCCGAGCAGTACTTC. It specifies CASSELARGPEQYF.

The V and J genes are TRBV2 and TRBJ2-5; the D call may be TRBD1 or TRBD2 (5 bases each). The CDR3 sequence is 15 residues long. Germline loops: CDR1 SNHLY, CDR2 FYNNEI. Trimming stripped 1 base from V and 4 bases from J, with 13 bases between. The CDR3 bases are TGTGCCAGCAGTGAAGTACGGGGCCTAGCAGAGACCCAGTACTTC. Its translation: CASSEVRGLAETQYF. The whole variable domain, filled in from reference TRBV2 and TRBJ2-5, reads EPEVTQTPSHQVTQMGQEVILRCVPISNHLYFYWYRQILGQKVEFLVSFYNNEISEKSEIFDDQFSVERPDGSNFTLKIRSTKLEDSAMYFCASSEVRGLAETQYFGPGTRLLVL.

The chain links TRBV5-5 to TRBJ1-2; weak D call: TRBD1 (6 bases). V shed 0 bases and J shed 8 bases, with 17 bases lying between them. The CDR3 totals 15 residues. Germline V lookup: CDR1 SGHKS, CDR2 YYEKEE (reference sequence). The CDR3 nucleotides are TGTGCCAGCAGCTTGGGCGGACCGGGACAAGTGGGCTACACCTTC. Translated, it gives CASSLGGPGQVGYTF.

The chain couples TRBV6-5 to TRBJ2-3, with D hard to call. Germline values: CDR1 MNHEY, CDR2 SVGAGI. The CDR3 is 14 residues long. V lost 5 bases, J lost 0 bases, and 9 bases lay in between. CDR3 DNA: TGTGCCAGCAGTCCCTACGGAAGCACAGATACGCAGTATTTT. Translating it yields CASSPYGSTDTQYF.

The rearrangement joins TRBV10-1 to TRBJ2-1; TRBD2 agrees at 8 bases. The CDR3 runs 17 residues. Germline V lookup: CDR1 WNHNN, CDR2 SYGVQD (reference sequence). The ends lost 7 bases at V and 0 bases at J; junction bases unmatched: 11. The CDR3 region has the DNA TGCGCCAGCACCGGACTAGCCAACAGAAGCTCCTACAATGAGCAGTTCTTC. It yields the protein CASTGLANRSSYNEQFF.

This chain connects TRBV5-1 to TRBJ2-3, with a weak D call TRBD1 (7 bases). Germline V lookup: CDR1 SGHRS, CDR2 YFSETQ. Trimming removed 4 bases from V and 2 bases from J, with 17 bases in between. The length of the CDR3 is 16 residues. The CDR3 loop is CASSTGDSYPTDTQYF. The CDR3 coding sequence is TGCGCCAGCAGCACAGGGGACTCCTACCCCACAGATACGCAGTATTTT.

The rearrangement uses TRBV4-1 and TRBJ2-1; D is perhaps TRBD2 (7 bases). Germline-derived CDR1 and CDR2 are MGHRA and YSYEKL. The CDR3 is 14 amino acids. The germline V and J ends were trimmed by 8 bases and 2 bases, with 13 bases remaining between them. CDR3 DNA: TGCGCCAGCCGGGGGGCGGGAGCCTACAATGAGCAGTTCTTC. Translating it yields CASRGAGAYNEQFF.

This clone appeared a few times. CDR3 region: CASGLSGANVLTF. CDR3 in DNA: TGTGCTAGTGGTTTGTCTGGGGCCAACGTCCTGACTTTC. The V gene is TRBV12-5, the J gene TRBJ2-6; D is ambiguous. Germline V gene data show CDR1 as LGHNT and CDR2 as FRNRAP. The CDR3 is made up of 13 amino acids. The ends were cut back, 2 bases at V and 1 base at J, with 0 bases in the middle.

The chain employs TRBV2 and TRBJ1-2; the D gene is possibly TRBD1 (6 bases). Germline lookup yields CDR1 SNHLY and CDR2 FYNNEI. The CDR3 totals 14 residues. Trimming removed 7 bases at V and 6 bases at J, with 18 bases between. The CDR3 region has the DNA TGTGCCAGCACCCAAACGGGGGCGTCGGATGGCTACACCTTC. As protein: CASTQTGASDGYTF.